The source of this TCR beta chain is a study of CD8 T cells in Susac syndrome. RNA amounts of about 0.5 to 1 ug underwent reverse transcription with random hexamers. Amplification of the TCR beta CDR3 was carried out by immunoSEQ multiplex PCR, which spanned a total of 54 Vbeta and 13 Jbeta segments. TCRdb ran MiXCR on the immunoSEQ multiplex PCR reads and lists one entry per CDR3 protein. This table holds tens of thousands of distinct CDR3 sequences, 85% to 95% found once. Fulfillment of recently defined diagnostic criteria for definite or probable disease was shown by the patients with Susac syndrome. Negative isolation was applied to CD8+ and CD4+ T cells, and FACS enrichment was applied to TEMRA cells. In regard to this clonotype: What it binds is unknown.

Regarding the study as a whole: Individuals included in the TCR sequencing and HLA analysis were acknowledged by the study to be relatively few in number.

Germline V gene lookup returns CDR1 KGHSH and CDR2 LQKENI. V lost 4 bases, J lost 0 bases, and 16 bases lay in between. This CDR3 has 17 residues. Sequencing was done on a sample of CD4+ T cells from PBMCs. This TCR derives from a human donor with Susac syndrome. The J gene is TRBJ2-1, the V gene TRBV18; TRBD1 is a possible D gene (5 bases). The chain's CDR3 is CASSRDLDSSSYNEQFF. In nucleotides, the CDR3 is TGTGCCAGCTCACGGGATTTAGACAGTTCCTCCTACAATGAGCAGTTCTTC.